This is a list of T cell receptor beta chains from one sample in a study of shared clonotypes between healthy human individuals. The table came from immunoSEQ multiplex PCR; TCRdb's copy has only in-frame clones and leaves some out. The table records about 980,000 clones, 60% to 85% of them present only once. Sequenced: memory CD4+ T cells sorted from blood. All receptors derive from a man aged 18-30 years in good health. The conserved cysteine and the conserved F or W are not part of the CDR3 here.

J: TRBJ2-7
V: TRBV5-1
CDR3: ASSGTGGSREQY

J: TRBJ2-3
V: TRBV10-3
CDR3: AISGTSGTDTQY

J: TRBJ2-1
V: TRBV5-1
CDR3: ARTNMVREASYNEQF

J: TRBJ2-1
V: TRBV29-1
CDR3: STQSSYNEQF

J: TRBJ2-2
V: TRBV7-2
CDR3: ASSQSGANTGELF

J: TRBJ2-2
V: TRBV18
CDR3: ASSPQGAAGELF

J: TRBJ2-2
V: TRBV28
CDR3: ASSPWVLLAGRNTGELF

J: TRBJ2-2
V: TRBV5-1
CDR3: ASSLEGSTGELF

J: TRBJ1-2
V: TRBV5-4
CDR3: ASSITGGYGYT

J: TRBJ2-5
V: TRBV19
CDR3: ASTDRIQETQY

J: TRBJ1-1
V: TRBV7-2
CDR3: ASSFRQGTEAF

J: TRBJ2-1
V: TRBV4-1
CDR3: ASSQLDLLTYNEQF

J: TRBJ1-1
V: TRBV20-1
CDR3: SALDGLLAF

J: TRBJ1-1
V: TRBV18
CDR3: ASSQTQNTEAF

J: TRBJ1-1
V: TRBV5-6
CDR3: ASSRGRGTEAF

J: TRBJ2-2
V: TRBV18
CDR3: ASSPRGVNTGELF

J: TRBJ2-7
V: TRBV28
CDR3: ASSYASYEQY

J: TRBJ1-1
V: TRBV5-1
CDR3: ASRGTWENTEAF

J: TRBJ1-2
V: TRBV5-4
CDR3: ASSPNTLYGYT

J: TRBJ2-1
V: TRBV11-2
CDR3: ASSLGLAGGMNEQF

J: TRBJ2-5
V: TRBV5-4
CDR3: ASSLRGPGQETQY

J: TRBJ2-7
V: TRBV5-4
CDR3: ASSATSALGREQY

J: TRBJ1-4
V: TRBV28
CDR3: ASSAVGTANEKLF

J: TRBJ2-7
V: TRBV28
CDR3: ASSDLGQGAYEQY

J: TRBJ2-5
V: TRBV7-6
CDR3: ASSLSLETQY

J: TRBJ1-1
V: TRBV14
CDR3: ASSRVGRGAF

J: TRBJ1-2
V: TRBV11-2
CDR3: ASSSRRDYYGYT

J: TRBJ1-6
V: TRBV5-1
CDR3: ASSLDYRVGSPLH

J: TRBJ2-5
V: TRBV30
CDR3: AWSYRVGETQY

J: TRBJ2-7
V: TRBV20-1
CDR3: SGGSTYEQY

J: TRBJ2-5
V: TRBV11-2
CDR3: ASSWGLGETQY

J: TRBJ2-2
V: TRBV28
CDR3: ASSLRRGAAAGELF

J: TRBJ2-7
V: TRBV7-6
CDR3: ASSSWTSGKQNEQY

J: TRBJ2-5
V: TRBV6-4
CDR3: ASSEGAGGQETQY

J: TRBJ2-3
V: TRBV28
CDR3: ASSLVYRGGGTDTQY

J: TRBJ2-7
V: TRBV13
CDR3: ASSERQGEQY

J: TRBJ1-1
V: TRBV7-2
CDR3: ASRNYRGVLGNTEAF

J: TRBJ1-2
V: TRBV9
CDR3: ASSVDSLYNYGYT

J: TRBJ2-7
V: TRBV18
CDR3: ASSPPGLGNYEQY

J: TRBJ2-7
V: TRBV30
CDR3: AWGGLAGVEQY

J: TRBJ1-4
V: TRBV2
CDR3: ASSESGGPKLF

J: TRBJ1-5
V: TRBV7-9
CDR3: ASSLGTFQPQH

J: TRBJ2-6
V: TRBV27
CDR3: ASSYSGQGVGGANVLT

J: TRBJ1-5
V: TRBV2
CDR3: ASSEALRGSNQPQH

J: TRBJ2-5
V: TRBV11-2
CDR3: ASSLAGYQETQY

J: TRBJ2-1
V: TRBV4-3
CDR3: ASSQGTHGTYNEQF

J: TRBJ2-3
V: TRBV5-6
CDR3: ASSREAGVTDTQY

J: TRBJ2-7
V: TRBV29-1
CDR3: SAMIRGLHEQY

J: TRBJ1-1
V: TRBV11-2
CDR3: ASSPQGAGTEAF

J: TRBJ2-7
V: TRBV4-3
CDR3: ASSQDFRQPYEQY

J: TRBJ1-1
V: TRBV30
CDR3: AWSPRDREEAF

J: TRBJ2-2
V: TRBV5-1
CDR3: ASSSSGGPTNTGELF

J: TRBJ2-2
V: TRBV11-2
CDR3: ASSRGLAGVTGELF